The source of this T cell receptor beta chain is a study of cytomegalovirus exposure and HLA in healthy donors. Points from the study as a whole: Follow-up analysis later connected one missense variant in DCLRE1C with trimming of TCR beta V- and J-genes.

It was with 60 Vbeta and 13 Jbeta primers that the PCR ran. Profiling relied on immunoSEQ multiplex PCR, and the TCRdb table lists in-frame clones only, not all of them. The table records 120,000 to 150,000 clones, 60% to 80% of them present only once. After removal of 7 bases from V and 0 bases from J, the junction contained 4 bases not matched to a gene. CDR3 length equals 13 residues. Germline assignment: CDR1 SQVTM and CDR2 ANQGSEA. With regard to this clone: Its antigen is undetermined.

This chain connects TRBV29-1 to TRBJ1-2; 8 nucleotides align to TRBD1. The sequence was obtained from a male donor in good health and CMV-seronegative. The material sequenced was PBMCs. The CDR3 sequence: CSASTGANYGYTF. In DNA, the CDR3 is TGCAGCGCGTCGACAGGGGCTAACTATGGCTACACCTTC.